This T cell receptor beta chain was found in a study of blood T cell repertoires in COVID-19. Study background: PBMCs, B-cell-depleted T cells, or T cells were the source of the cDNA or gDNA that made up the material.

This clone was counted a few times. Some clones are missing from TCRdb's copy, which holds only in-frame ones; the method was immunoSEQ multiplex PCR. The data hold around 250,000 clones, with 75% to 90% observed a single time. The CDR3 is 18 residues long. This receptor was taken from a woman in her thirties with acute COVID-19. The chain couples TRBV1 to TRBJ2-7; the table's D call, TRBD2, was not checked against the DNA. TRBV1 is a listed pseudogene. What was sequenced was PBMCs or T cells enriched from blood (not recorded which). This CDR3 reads CTSSPELAGGRVSYEQYF. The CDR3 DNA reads TGCACCAGCAGCCCGGAACTAGCGGGAGGCCGGGTAAGCTACGAGCAGTACTTC.